The table lists the clone carrying this T cell receptor beta chain with a few counts. This sample was included in a study of PD-1 blockade in mismatch repair-deficient tumors. Mismatch repair deficiency was confirmed in all patients, by PCR or immunohistochemistry. The table came from immunoSEQ multiplex PCR; TCRdb's copy has only in-frame clones and leaves some out. The repertoire holds about 16,000 clones, with roughly 84% as singletons. Source: PBMCs, taken before pembrolizumab treatment. The TCR was taken from an adult with mismatch repair-deficient cancer.

CDR3 sequence (DNA): TGTGCCAGCAGTGAGGACACCTACAATGAGCAGTTCTTC. This sequence encodes CASSEDTYNEQFF. The rearrangement uses TRBV6-4 and TRBJ2-1; a possible D gene is TRBD1 (5 bases). V was shortened by 3 bases and J by 2 bases, with 5 bases between the two germline ends. The CDR3 extends over 13 amino acids. Per the germline V gene, CDR1 is MRHNA and CDR2 is SNTAGT.